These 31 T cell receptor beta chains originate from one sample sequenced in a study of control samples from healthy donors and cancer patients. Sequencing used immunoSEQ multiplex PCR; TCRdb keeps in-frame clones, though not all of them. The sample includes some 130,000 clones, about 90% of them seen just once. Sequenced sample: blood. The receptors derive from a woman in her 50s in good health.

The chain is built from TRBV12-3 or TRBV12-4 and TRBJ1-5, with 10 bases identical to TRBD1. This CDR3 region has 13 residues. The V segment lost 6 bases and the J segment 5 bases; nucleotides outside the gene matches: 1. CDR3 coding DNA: TGTGCCAGCAGGGGGACAGGGGATCAGCCCCAGCATTTT. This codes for CASRGTGDQPQHF.

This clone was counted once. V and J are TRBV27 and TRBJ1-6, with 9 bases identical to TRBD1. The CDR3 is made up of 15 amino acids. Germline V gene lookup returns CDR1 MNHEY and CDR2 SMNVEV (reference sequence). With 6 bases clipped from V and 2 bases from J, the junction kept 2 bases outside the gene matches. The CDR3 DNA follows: TGTGCCAGCAGCAGACAGGGGGCCTATAATTCACCCCTCCACTTT. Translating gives CASSRQGAYNSPLHF.

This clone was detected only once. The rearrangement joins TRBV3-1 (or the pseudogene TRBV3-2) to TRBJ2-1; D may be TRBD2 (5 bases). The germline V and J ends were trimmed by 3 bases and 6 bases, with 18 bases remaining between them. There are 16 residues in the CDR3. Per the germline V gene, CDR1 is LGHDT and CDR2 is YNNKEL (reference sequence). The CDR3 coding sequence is TGTGCCAGCAGCCATGGACTCTCCGGGCCCTTCAATGAGCAGTTCTTC. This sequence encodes CASSHGLSGPFNEQFF.

The CDR3 here is CASKETGGSGNTIYF. The CDR3 DNA is TGTGCCAGCAAGGAGACGGGGGGCTCTGGAAACACCATATATTTT. The chain is built from TRBV6-4 and TRBJ1-3, with D perhaps matching TRBD1 (5 bases). Per the germline V gene, CDR1 is MRHNA and CDR2 is SNTAGT. V was clipped by 7 bases and J by 0 bases, with 13 bases between them. This CDR3 is 15 amino acids long.

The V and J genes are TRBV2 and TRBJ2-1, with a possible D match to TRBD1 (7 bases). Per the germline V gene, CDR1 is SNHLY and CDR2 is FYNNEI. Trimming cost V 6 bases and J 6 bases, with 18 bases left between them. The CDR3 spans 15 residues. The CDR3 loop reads CASRWGAGGGNEQFF. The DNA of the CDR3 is TGTGCCAGCAGATGGGGGGCAGGGGGAGGCAATGAGCAGTTCTTC.

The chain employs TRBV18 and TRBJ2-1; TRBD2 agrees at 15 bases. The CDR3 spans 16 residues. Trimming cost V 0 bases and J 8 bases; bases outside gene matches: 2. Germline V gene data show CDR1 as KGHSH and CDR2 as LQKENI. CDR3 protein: CASSPPGLAGGHEQFF. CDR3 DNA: TGTGCCAGCTCACCACCCGGACTAGCGGGGGGGCATGAGCAGTTCTTC.

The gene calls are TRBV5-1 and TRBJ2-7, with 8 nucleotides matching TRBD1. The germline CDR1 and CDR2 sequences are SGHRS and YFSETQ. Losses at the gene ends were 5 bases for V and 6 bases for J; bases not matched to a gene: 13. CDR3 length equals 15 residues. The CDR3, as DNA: TGCGCCAGCAGGCTCGGACAGGGATATGTCGGCGAGCAGTACTTC. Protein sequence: CASRLGQGYVGEQYF.

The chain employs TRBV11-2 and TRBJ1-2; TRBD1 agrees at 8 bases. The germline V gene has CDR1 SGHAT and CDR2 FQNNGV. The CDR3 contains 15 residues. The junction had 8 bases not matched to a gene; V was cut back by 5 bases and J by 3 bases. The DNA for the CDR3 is TGTGCCAGCAGCACAGTCAGGGGGCGACACTATGGCTACACCTTC. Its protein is CASSTVRGRHYGYTF.

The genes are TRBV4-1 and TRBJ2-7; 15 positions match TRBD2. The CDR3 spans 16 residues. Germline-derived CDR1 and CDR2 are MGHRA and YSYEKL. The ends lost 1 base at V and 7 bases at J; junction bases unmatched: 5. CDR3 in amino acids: CASSQGIGTSGREQYF. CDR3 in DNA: TGCGCCAGCAGCCAAGGAATAGGGACTAGCGGGAGGGAGCAGTACTTC.

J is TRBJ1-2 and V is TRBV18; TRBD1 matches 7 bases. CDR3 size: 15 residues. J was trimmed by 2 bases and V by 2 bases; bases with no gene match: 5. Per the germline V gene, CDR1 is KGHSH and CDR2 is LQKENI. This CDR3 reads CASSPWDSFNYGYTF. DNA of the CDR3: TGTGCCAGCTCACCATGGGACAGCTTCAACTATGGCTACACCTTC.

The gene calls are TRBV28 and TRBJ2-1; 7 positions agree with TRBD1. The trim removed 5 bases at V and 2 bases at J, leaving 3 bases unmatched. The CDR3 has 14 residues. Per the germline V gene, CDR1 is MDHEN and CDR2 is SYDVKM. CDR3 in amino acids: CASSGTAPYNEQFF. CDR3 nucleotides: TGTGCCAGCAGTGGGACAGCTCCCTACAATGAGCAGTTCTTC.

The CDR3 nucleotides are TGCAGCGCGGGGGGAGCGGGAAATCAGCCCCAGCATTTT. Translation: CSAGGAGNQPQHF. The chain joins TRBV29-1 to TRBJ1-5; maybe TRBD1 (5 bases). Per germline, CDR1 SQVTM and CDR2 ANQGSEA. Trimming cost V 7 bases and J 4 bases, with 14 bases left between them. The CDR3 is 13 residues long.

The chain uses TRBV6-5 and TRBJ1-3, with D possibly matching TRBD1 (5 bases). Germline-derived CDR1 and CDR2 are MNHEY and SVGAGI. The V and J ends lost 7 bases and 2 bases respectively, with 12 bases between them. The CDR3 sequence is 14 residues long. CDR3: CASTSGGAGNTIYF. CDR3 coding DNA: TGTGCCAGCACCTCGGGGGGGGCTGGAAACACCATATATTTT.

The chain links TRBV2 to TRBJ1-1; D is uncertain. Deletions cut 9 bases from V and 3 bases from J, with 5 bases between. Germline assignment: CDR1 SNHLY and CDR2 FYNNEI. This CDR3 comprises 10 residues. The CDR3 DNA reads TGTGCCAGTAGGGACACTGAAGCTTTCTTT. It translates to CASRDTEAFF.

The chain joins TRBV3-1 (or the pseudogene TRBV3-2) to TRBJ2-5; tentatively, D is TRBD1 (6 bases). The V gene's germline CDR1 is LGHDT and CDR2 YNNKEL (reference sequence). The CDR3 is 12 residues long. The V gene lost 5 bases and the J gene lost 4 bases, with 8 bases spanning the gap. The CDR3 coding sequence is TGTGCCAGCAGCGCCAGGGGAGAGACCCAGTACTTC. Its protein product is CASSARGETQYF.

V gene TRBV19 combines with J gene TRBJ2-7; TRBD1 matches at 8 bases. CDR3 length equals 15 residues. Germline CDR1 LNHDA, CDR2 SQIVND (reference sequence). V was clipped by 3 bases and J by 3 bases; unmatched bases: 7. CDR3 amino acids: CASSISGQGRYEQYF. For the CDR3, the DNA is TGTGCCAGTAGTATCTCAGGACAGGGCCGCTACGAGCAGTACTTC. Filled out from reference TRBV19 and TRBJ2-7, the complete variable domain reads DGGITQSPKYLFRKEGQNVTLSCEQNLNHDAMYWYRQDPGQGLRLIYYSQIVNDFQKGDIAEGYSVSREKKESFPLTVTSAQKNPTAFYLCASSISGQGRYEQYFGPGTRLTVT.

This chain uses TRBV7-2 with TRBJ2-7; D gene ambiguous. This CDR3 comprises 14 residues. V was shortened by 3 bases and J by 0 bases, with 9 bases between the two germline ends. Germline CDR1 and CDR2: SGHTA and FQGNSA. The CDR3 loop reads CASSFPDGSYEQYF. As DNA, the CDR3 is TGTGCCAGCAGCTTTCCGGACGGCTCCTACGAGCAGTACTTC.

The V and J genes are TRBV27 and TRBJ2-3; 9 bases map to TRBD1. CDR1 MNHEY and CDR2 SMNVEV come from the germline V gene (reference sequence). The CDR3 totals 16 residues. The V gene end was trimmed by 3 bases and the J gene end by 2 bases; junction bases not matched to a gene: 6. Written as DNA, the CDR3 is TGTGCCAGCAGTTTGTTGGGGACAGGGCCCACAGATACGCAGTATTTT. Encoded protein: CASSLLGTGPTDTQYF.

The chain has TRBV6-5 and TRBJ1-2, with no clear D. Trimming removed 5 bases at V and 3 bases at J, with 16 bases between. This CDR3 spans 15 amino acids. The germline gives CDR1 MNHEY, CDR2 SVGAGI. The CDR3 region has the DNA TGTGCCAGCAGTCCGTCGAGGTTGGTTTACTATGGCTACACCTTC. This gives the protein CASSPSRLVYYGYTF.

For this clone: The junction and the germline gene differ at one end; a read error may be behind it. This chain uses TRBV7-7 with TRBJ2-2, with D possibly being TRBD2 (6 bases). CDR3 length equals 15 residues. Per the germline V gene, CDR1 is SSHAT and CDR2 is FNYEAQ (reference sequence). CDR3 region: CASSSGRRDTGELFF. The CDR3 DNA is TGTGCTAGCAGCTCCGGACGGAGGGACACCGGGGAGCTGTTTTTT.

CDR3 in DNA: TGTGCCAGCAGCCGCCTTGGGGGGGGCACAGATACGCAGTATTTT. Protein: CASSRLGGGTDTQYF. The V call is TRBV5-8, the J call TRBJ2-3; 7 bases agree with TRBD2. This CDR3 is built from 15 residues. Looked up from germline, CDR1 is SGHTS and CDR2 is YDEGEE. Trimming cost V 4 bases and J 1 base; bases outside gene matches: 6.

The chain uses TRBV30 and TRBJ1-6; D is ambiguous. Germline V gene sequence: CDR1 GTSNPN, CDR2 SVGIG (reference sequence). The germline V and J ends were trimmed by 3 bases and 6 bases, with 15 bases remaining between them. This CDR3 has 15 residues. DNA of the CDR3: TGTGCCTGGAGGGTCAGACAAACCACTAATTCACCCCTCCACTTT. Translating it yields CAWRVRQTTNSPLHF.

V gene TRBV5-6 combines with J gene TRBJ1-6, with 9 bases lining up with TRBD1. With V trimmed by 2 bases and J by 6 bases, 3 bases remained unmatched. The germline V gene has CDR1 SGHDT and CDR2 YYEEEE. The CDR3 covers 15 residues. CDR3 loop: CASSFGTGFNSPLHF. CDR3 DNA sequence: TGTGCCAGCAGCTTCGGGACAGGGTTTAATTCACCCCTCCACTTT.

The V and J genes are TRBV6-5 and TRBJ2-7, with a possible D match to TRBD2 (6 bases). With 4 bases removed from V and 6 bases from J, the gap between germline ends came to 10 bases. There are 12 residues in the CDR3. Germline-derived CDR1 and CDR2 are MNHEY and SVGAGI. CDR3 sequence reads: CASSSGAGEQYF. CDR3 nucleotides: TGTGCCAGCAGTTCCGGAGCGGGCGAGCAGTACTTC.

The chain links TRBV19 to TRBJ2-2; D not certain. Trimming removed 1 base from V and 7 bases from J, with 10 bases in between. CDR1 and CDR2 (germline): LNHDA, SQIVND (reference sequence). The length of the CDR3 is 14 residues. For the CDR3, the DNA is TGTGCCAGTAGTATAGGTGCGTCCGGCGGGGAGCTGTTTTTT. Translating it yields CASSIGASGGELFF. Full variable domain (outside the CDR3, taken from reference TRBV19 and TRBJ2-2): DGGITQSPKYLFRKEGQNVTLSCEQNLNHDAMYWYRQDPGQGLRLIYYSQIVNDFQKGDIAEGYSVSREKKESFPLTVTSAQKNPTAFYLCASSIGASGGELFFGEGSRLTVL.

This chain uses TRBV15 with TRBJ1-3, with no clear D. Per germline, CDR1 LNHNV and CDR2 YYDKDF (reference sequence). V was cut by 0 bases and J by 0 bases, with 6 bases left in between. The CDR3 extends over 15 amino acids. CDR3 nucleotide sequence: TGTGCCACCAGCAGAGACAGGAGCTCTGGAAACACCATATATTTT. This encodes CATSRDRSSGNTIYF.

CDR3 sequence (DNA): TGTGCCAGTAAGATTGGGGGGAATCAGCCCCAGCATTTT. It encodes CASKIGGNQPQHF. The chain has TRBV19 and TRBJ1-5, with D possibly being TRBD1 (5 bases). V was clipped by 7 bases and J by 4 bases, with 11 bases between them. Germline assignment: CDR1 LNHDA and CDR2 SQIVND (reference sequence). The CDR3 is 13 residues long.

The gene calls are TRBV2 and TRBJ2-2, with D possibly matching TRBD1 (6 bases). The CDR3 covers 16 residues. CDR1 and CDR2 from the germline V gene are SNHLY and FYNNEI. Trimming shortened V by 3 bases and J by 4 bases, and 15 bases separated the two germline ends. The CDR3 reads CASSDSRGVGTGELFF. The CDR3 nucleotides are TGTGCCAGCAGTGATTCCAGGGGAGTCGGCACCGGGGAGCTGTTTTTT. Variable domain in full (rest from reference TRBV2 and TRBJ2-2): EPEVTQTPSHQVTQMGQEVILRCVPISNHLYFYWYRQILGQKVEFLVSFYNNEISEKSEIFDDQFSVERPDGSNFTLKIRSTKLEDSAMYFCASSDSRGVGTGELFFGEGSRLTVL.

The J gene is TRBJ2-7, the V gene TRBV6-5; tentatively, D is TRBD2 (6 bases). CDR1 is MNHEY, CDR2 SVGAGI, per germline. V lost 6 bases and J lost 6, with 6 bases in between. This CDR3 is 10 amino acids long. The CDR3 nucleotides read TGTGCCAGCAGCGGGAGCGAGCAGTACTTC. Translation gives CASSGSEQYF.

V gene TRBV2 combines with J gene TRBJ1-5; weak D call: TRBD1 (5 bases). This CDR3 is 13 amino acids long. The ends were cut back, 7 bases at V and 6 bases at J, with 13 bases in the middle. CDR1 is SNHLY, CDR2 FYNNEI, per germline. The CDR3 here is CASKGIIGQPQHF. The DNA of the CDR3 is TGTGCCAGCAAGGGGATCATAGGTCAGCCCCAGCATTTT. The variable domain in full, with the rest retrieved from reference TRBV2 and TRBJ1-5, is EPEVTQTPSHQVTQMGQEVILRCVPISNHLYFYWYRQILGQKVEFLVSFYNNEISEKSEIFDDQFSVERPDGSNFTLKIRSTKLEDSAMYFCASKGIIGQPQHFGDGTRLSIL.

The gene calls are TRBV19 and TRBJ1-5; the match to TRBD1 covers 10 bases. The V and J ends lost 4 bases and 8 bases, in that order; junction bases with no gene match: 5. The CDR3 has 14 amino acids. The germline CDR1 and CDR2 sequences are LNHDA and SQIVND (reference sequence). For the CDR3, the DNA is TGTGCCAGTAGTAACTCGGACAGGGGGGAGCCCCAGCATTTT. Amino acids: CASSNSDRGEPQHF.